Listed below are T cell receptor beta chains from one sample, sequenced in a study of blood T cells in healthy people across ages. Each CDR3 protein is one row after TCRdb ran MiXCR on the 5' RACE reads. The table has about 1.1 million distinct CDR3 sequences, around two fifths seen once; the top ten hold around 13%. The material sequenced was blood. The receptors come from a man younger than 35 in good health. CDR3s include the opening cysteine and the closing phenylalanine or tryptophan. The D gene is left open where the match is weak. The size field is filled for only some rows; it gives once, few, many or a size class.

V	size	D	J	CDR3	DNA
TRBV6-6	-	TRBD1	TRBJ1-2	CASNFDRVHGYTF	TGTGCCAGCAACTTCGACAGGGTACATGGCTACACCTTC
TRBV6-2/TRBV6-3	-	-	TRBJ2-1	CASGDREGIFNEQFF	TGTGCCAGCGGGGACCGGGAAGGTATTTTCAATGAGCAGTTCTTC
TRBV7-2	-	-	TRBJ2-3	CASSLGRGLTDTRYF	TGTGCCAGCAGCTTAGGGCGAGGGCTCACAGATACGCGGTATTTT
TRBV5-1	few	-	TRBJ2-1	CASSLGPGEKNNEQFF	TGCGCCAGCAGCTTGGGCCCGGGGGAAAAGAACAATGAGCAGTTCTTC
TRBV6-6	few	TRBD1	TRBJ2-7	CASSTGQGSYEQYF	TGTGCCAGCAGTACCGGACAGGGCTCCTACGAGCAGTACTTC
TRBV7-2	few	TRBD1	TRBJ1-1	CASSVETGRTEAFF	TGTGCCAGCAGCGTCGAGACAGGGCGCACTGAAGCTTTCTTT
TRBV12-3/TRBV12-4	few	-	TRBJ2-7	CASSPTGISYEQYF	TGTGCCAGCAGCCCAACAGGGATCTCCTACGAGCAGTACTTC
TRBV20-1	-	-	TRBJ2-1	CSAPKTSYNEQFF	TGCAGTGCCCCTAAGACATCCTACAATGAGCAGTTCTTC
TRBV11-3	few	TRBD1	TRBJ2-5	CASSPGQGSNQETQYF	TGTGCCAGCAGCCCGGGACAGGGATCCAACCAAGAGACCCAGTACTTC
TRBV28	-	-	TRBJ1-5	CATRRNGGNQPQHF	TGTGCCACCAGACGGAACGGGGGCAATCAGCCCCAGCATTTT
TRBV24-1	few	-	TRBJ1-5	CATSVAGNNQPQHF	TGTGCCACCAGTGTTGCGGGAAACAATCAGCCCCAGCATTTT
TRBV28	-	-	TRBJ1-2	CASSPGPAYGYTF	TGTGCCAGCAGTCCCGGTCCCGCTTATGGCTACACCTTC
TRBV7-2	-	-	TRBJ1-2	CASSPRRANYGYTF	TGTGCCAGCAGCCCCCGGAGGGCAAACTATGGCTACACCTTC
TRBV4-1	-	TRBD2	TRBJ2-1	CASSLRLAGGSEQFF	TGCGCCAGCAGCTTACGACTAGCGGGGGGATCTGAGCAGTTCTTC
TRBV9	-	-	TRBJ1-2	CASSVEGTEHYGYTF	TGTGCCAGCAGCGTAGAAGGGACGGAACACTATGGCTACACCTTC
TRBV10-3	few	-	TRBJ1-1	CAISERGGMNTEAFF	TGTGCCATCAGTGAGAGGGGGGGTATGAACACTGAAGCTTTCTTT
TRBV6-5	few	TRBD1	TRBJ1-2	CASSWTGEYGYTF	TGTGCCAGCAGTTGGACAGGGGAATATGGCTACACCTTC
TRBV28	-	TRBD1	TRBJ1-1	CASSLRGKGANYVEAFF	TGTGCCAGCAGTTTACGGGGCAAGGGGGCGAACTATGTTGAAGCTTTCTTT
TRBV18	-	TRBD1	TRBJ2-7	CASSPTQGADYEQYF	TGTGCCAGCTCACCCACACAGGGGGCGGACTACGAGCAGTACTTC
TRBV12-3/TRBV12-4	few	-	TRBJ2-3	CASTTGVNTDTQYF	TGTGCCAGCACCACCGGGGTGAACACAGATACGCAGTATTTT
TRBV7-6	-	-	TRBJ1-6	CASSFRQSNSPLHF	TGTGCCAGCAGTTTCAGACAGTCAAATTCACCCCTCCACTTT
TRBV6-5	-	-	TRBJ2-3	CASQLSGEEFTDTQYF	TGTGCCAGCCAACTTTCGGGCGAGGAGTTTACAGATACGCAGTATTTT
TRBV20-1	few	-	TRBJ2-6	CSARVIPGANVLTF	TGCAGTGCTAGAGTGATACCGGGGGCCAACGTCCTGACTTTC
TRBV7-6	-	-	TRBJ2-3	CASSPGGSWDTQYF	TGTGCCAGCAGCCCGGGCGGCAGTTGGGATACGCAGTATTTT